The entry below describes one T cell receptor beta chain. Treatment meaning: 15 Gy SBRT to primary tumor, nephrectomy 4 weeks later. This sample is part of a study of radiation and T cells in renal cell carcinoma. Data came from immunoSEQ multiplex PCR; TCRdb stores just in-frame clones and leaves some out. This sample has approximately 21,000 clones, with around 46% found just once. There are 14 residues in the CDR3. Germline V gene lookup returns CDR1 MGHDK and CDR2 SYGVNS. The V and J ends lost 5 bases and 0 bases respectively, with 9 bases between them. The receptor's source is a woman aged 45-59 years with renal cell carcinoma. V gene TRBV25-1 combines with J gene TRBJ2-3; TRBD2 is a possible D gene (5 bases). Sequenced here: tumor tissue, sampled from a patient whose treatment included radiotherapy and nephrectomy. DNA of the CDR3: TGTGCCAGCAGTCGGGGAACGAGCACAGATACGCAGTATTTT. This codes for CASSRGTSTDTQYF.